These T cell receptor beta chains were read from a single sample in a study of blood T cell repertoires in COVID-19. Generated by immunoSEQ multiplex PCR, the TCRdb table keeps only in-frame clones and is missing some. The sample lists 250,000 to 300,000 clones, around 90% occurring once. The sequenced sample consisted of PBMCs or T cells enriched from blood (not recorded which). The receptors stem from a human donor in a cohort exposed to, infected with or recovered from COVID-19 (not recorded which). The donor label of this sample is uncertain. Each CDR3 is given with its conserved first and last residue. Fields, in order: clone size, J gene, V gene, D gene, CDR3 protein, CDR3 DNA. D genes are given only for firm matches. Expanded clones get a size class; other rows say once, few or many, or leave the size out.

abundance: once
j_gene: TRBJ2-6
v_gene: TRBV7-9
d_gene: -
CDR3aa: CASSLGGRRANVLTF
CDR3nt: TGTGCCAGCAGCTTGGGGGGGCGAAGGGCCAACGTCCTGACTTTC

abundance: -
j_gene: TRBJ1-5
v_gene: TRBV7-2
d_gene: -
CDR3aa: CASSKGPGLGWPQHF
CDR3nt: TGTGCCAGCAGCAAAGGGCCAGGGCTCGGTTGGCCCCAGCATTTT

abundance: -
j_gene: TRBJ2-3
v_gene: TRBV10-3
d_gene: TRBD2
CDR3aa: CAISEGSGGGDTQYF
CDR3nt: TGTGCCATCAGTGAAGGTAGCGGGGGTGGAGATACGCAGTATTTT

abundance: -
j_gene: TRBJ2-7
v_gene: TRBV5-8
d_gene: TRBD2
CDR3aa: CASSRGTSGGLTYEQYF
CDR3nt: TGTGCCAGCAGCCGCGGGACTAGCGGGGGGTTGACCTACGAGCAGTACTTC

abundance: few
j_gene: TRBJ2-7
v_gene: TRBV6-5
d_gene: -
CDR3aa: CASSYSLGEGQYF
CDR3nt: TGTGCCAGCAGTTACTCGTTGGGAGAGGGGCAGTACTTC

abundance: few
j_gene: TRBJ1-2
v_gene: TRBV7-4
d_gene: -
CDR3aa: CASSLVQYSHGYTF
CDR3nt: TGTGCCAGCAGCTTAGTACAGTACTCCCATGGCTACACCTTC

abundance: -
j_gene: TRBJ1-2
v_gene: TRBV29-1
d_gene: -
CDR3aa: CSVLYQDYGYTF
CDR3nt: TGCAGCGTTCTCTACCAGGACTATGGCTACACCTTC

abundance: -
j_gene: TRBJ1-3
v_gene: TRBV5-5
d_gene: -
CDR3aa: CASSLVRQSSGNTIYF
CDR3nt: TGTGCCAGCAGCTTGGTGCGACAGAGCTCTGGAAACACCATATATTTT

abundance: once
j_gene: TRBJ1-2
v_gene: TRBV5-1
d_gene: -
CDR3aa: CASSLGQDNYGYTF
CDR3nt: TGCGCCAGCAGCTTGGGACAGGATAACTATGGCTACACCTTC

abundance: -
j_gene: TRBJ1-4
v_gene: TRBV18
d_gene: TRBD1
CDR3aa: CASSPYGTDEKLFF
CDR3nt: TGTGCCAGCTCACCATACGGGACAGATGAAAAACTGTTTTTT

abundance: -
j_gene: TRBJ2-7
v_gene: TRBV11-2
d_gene: -
CDR3aa: CASRAAGKNEQYF
CDR3nt: TGTGCCAGCAGGGCGGCAGGGAAAAACGAGCAGTACTTC

abundance: -
j_gene: TRBJ2-1
v_gene: TRBV10-3
d_gene: TRBD2
CDR3aa: CAISESGGAEGQQFF
CDR3nt: TGTGCCATCAGTGAATCCGGGGGGGCCGAGGGTCAGCAGTTCTTC

abundance: -
j_gene: TRBJ1-4
v_gene: TRBV25-1
d_gene: TRBD1
CDR3aa: CASSPGTGEKLFF
CDR3nt: TGTGCCAGCAGTCCCGGGACAGGGGAAAAACTGTTTTTT

abundance: -
j_gene: TRBJ1-6
v_gene: TRBV5-4
d_gene: TRBD1
CDR3aa: CASSSGTASNSPLHF
CDR3nt: TGTGCCAGCAGCTCCGGGACAGCAAGTAATTCACCCCTCCACTTT

abundance: -
j_gene: TRBJ1-1
v_gene: TRBV5-6
d_gene: -
CDR3aa: CASSLFQGVKAFF
CDR3nt: TGTGCCAGCAGCTTGTTTCAGGGTGTTAAAGCTTTCTTT

abundance: once
j_gene: TRBJ1-2
v_gene: TRBV25-1
d_gene: -
CDR3aa: CASSVPGKYGYTF
CDR3nt: TGTGCCAGCAGTGTCCCGGGGAAATATGGCTACACCTTC

abundance: once
j_gene: TRBJ2-1
v_gene: TRBV24-1
d_gene: TRBD1
CDR3aa: CATSDEVWTGGRDEQFF
CDR3nt: TGTGCCACCAGTGATGAGGTGTGGACAGGGGGTAGGGATGAGCAGTTCTTC

abundance: -
j_gene: TRBJ2-5
v_gene: TRBV28
d_gene: -
CDR3aa: CASSSAGLRGETQYF
CDR3nt: TGTGCCAGCAGTTCGGCGGGACTGCGTGGGGAGACCCAGTACTTC

abundance: -
j_gene: TRBJ1-1
v_gene: TRBV3-1/TRBV3-2
d_gene: -
CDR3aa: CASSRARALNTEAFF
CDR3nt: TGTGCCAGCAGCCGCGCGAGGGCCTTGAACACTGAAGCTTTCTTT

abundance: once
j_gene: TRBJ1-1
v_gene: TRBV15
d_gene: -
CDR3aa: CATSRDLTATNTEAFF
CDR3nt: TGTGCCACCAGCAGAGATCTTACAGCAACCAACACTGAAGCTTTCTTT

abundance: -
j_gene: TRBJ2-7
v_gene: TRBV6-5
d_gene: TRBD1
CDR3aa: CASTPRTGEISKYF
CDR3nt: TGTGCCAGCACGCCACGGACAGGGGAGATTAGTAAGTACTTC

abundance: few
j_gene: TRBJ1-5
v_gene: TRBV11-2
d_gene: TRBD1
CDR3aa: CASSPQGSNQPQHF
CDR3nt: TGTGCCAGCAGCCCACAGGGGAGCAATCAGCCCCAGCATTTT

abundance: -
j_gene: TRBJ1-1
v_gene: TRBV29-1
d_gene: -
CDR3aa: CSVELQNTEAFF
CDR3nt: TGCAGCGTTGAATTACAGAACACTGAAGCTTTCTTT

abundance: -
j_gene: TRBJ2-7
v_gene: TRBV29-1
d_gene: TRBD1
CDR3aa: CSVGGGTGVYEQYF
CDR3nt: TGCAGCGTTGGGGGCGGGACAGGGGTCTACGAGCAGTACTTC

abundance: -
j_gene: TRBJ1-6
v_gene: TRBV7-8
d_gene: -
CDR3aa: CASSFNRYSYNSPLHF
CDR3nt: TGTGCCAGCAGCTTTAACAGATACTCCTATAATTCACCCCTCCACTTT

abundance: -
j_gene: TRBJ1-2
v_gene: TRBV9
d_gene: -
CDR3aa: CASSADRQDGHYGYTF
CDR3nt: TGTGCCAGCAGCGCCGACAGACAGGACGGCCACTATGGCTACACCTTC

abundance: -
j_gene: TRBJ2-5
v_gene: TRBV3-1/TRBV3-2
d_gene: TRBD2
CDR3aa: CASSQAKRGCDF
CDR3nt: TGTGCCAGCAGCCAAGCTAAGCGGGGGTGCGACTTC

abundance: -
j_gene: TRBJ1-1
v_gene: TRBV5-6
d_gene: -
CDR3aa: CASSLYLNTEAFF
CDR3nt: TGTGCCAGCAGCTTGTATCTGAACACTGAAGCTTTCTTT

abundance: -
j_gene: TRBJ1-2
v_gene: TRBV2
d_gene: -
CDR3aa: CASSEVSYGYTF
CDR3nt: TGTGCCAGCAGTGAGGTGAGCTATGGCTACACCTTC

abundance: once
j_gene: TRBJ1-2
v_gene: TRBV10-1
d_gene: -
CDR3aa: CASSDRDYGYTF
CDR3nt: TGCGCCAGCAGTGACAGGGACTATGGCTACACCTTC

abundance: -
j_gene: TRBJ1-2
v_gene: TRBV19
d_gene: -
CDR3aa: CASRTGLDYGYTF
CDR3nt: TGTGCCAGTCGAACAGGCCTAGACTATGGCTACACCTTC

abundance: once
j_gene: TRBJ1-4
v_gene: TRBV5-1
d_gene: -
CDR3aa: CASSLGGENEKLFF
CDR3nt: TGCGCCAGCAGCTTAGGAGGGGAAAATGAAAAACTGTTTTTT

abundance: -
j_gene: TRBJ1-2
v_gene: TRBV19
d_gene: TRBD1
CDR3aa: CASSVTTGHYGYTF
CDR3nt: TGTGCCAGTAGTGTAACGACAGGGCACTATGGCTACACCTTC

abundance: -
j_gene: TRBJ1-2
v_gene: TRBV7-2
d_gene: TRBD1
CDR3aa: CASTLTGTTNYGYTF
CDR3nt: TGTGCCAGCACCTTGACAGGGACCACAAACTATGGCTACACCTTC

abundance: -
j_gene: TRBJ1-3
v_gene: TRBV7-8
d_gene: TRBD1
CDR3aa: CASSLAPGGLNTIYF
CDR3nt: TGTGCCAGCAGCTTAGCCCCAGGGGGGCTGAACACCATATATTTT

abundance: -
j_gene: TRBJ2-1
v_gene: TRBV19
d_gene: TRBD1
CDR3aa: CASSIVDRGRYNEQFF
CDR3nt: TGTGCCAGTAGTATTGTAGACAGGGGGCGATACAATGAGCAGTTCTTC

abundance: -
j_gene: TRBJ1-1
v_gene: TRBV5-1
d_gene: -
CDR3aa: CASSSARGANTEAFF
CDR3nt: TGCGCCAGCAGCTCGGCACGGGGAGCAAACACTGAAGCTTTCTTT

abundance: -
j_gene: TRBJ1-2
v_gene: TRBV27
d_gene: TRBD1
CDR3aa: CASSFKGQGRGYGYTF
CDR3nt: TGTGCCAGCAGTTTCAAGGGACAGGGGCGGGGATATGGCTACACCTTC

abundance: -
j_gene: TRBJ1-1
v_gene: TRBV6-5
d_gene: TRBD1
CDR3aa: CASSYGDRGENTEAFF
CDR3nt: TGTGCCAGCAGTTACGGAGACAGGGGTGAGAACACTGAAGCTTTCTTT

abundance: few
j_gene: TRBJ2-5
v_gene: TRBV5-6
d_gene: -
CDR3aa: CASSFQGQETQYF
CDR3nt: TGTGCCAGCAGCTTCCAGGGGCAAGAGACCCAGTACTTC

abundance: -
j_gene: TRBJ2-4
v_gene: TRBV7-2
d_gene: TRBD2
CDR3aa: CASSFATSGGAVGNIQYF
CDR3nt: TGTGCCAGCAGCTTTGCGACTAGCGGGGGGGCCGTAGGAAACATTCAGTACTTC

abundance: -
j_gene: TRBJ2-7
v_gene: TRBV10-3
d_gene: -
CDR3aa: CAIREGILGGYEQYF
CDR3nt: TGTGCCATCAGAGAGGGAATCCTCGGGGGTTACGAGCAGTACTTC

abundance: -
j_gene: TRBJ2-3
v_gene: TRBV19
d_gene: TRBD2
CDR3aa: CASSPGGSTDTQYF
CDR3nt: TGTGCCAGTAGTCCGGGAGGCAGCACAGATACGCAGTATTTT

abundance: -
j_gene: TRBJ1-2
v_gene: TRBV9
d_gene: -
CDR3aa: CASSVDEGANYGYTF
CDR3nt: TGTGCCAGCAGCGTAGATGAGGGGGCTAACTATGGCTACACCTTC

abundance: -
j_gene: TRBJ2-5
v_gene: TRBV7-2
d_gene: -
CDR3aa: CASSLGVLGQETQYF
CDR3nt: TGTGCCAGCAGCTTAGGGGTACTAGGCCAAGAGACCCAGTACTTC

abundance: -
j_gene: TRBJ1-2
v_gene: TRBV18
d_gene: -
CDR3aa: CASSPGGGRLSYGYTF
CDR3nt: TGTGCCAGCTCACCTGGCGGGGGGCGATTGAGCTATGGCTACACCTTC

abundance: -
j_gene: TRBJ1-1
v_gene: TRBV7-9
d_gene: -
CDR3aa: CASSLGEYTEAFF
CDR3nt: TGTGCCAGCAGCTTAGGAGAGTACACTGAAGCTTTCTTT

abundance: -
j_gene: TRBJ1-5
v_gene: TRBV19
d_gene: TRBD1
CDR3aa: CASSNDREWNQPQHF
CDR3nt: TGTGCCAGTAGTAACGACAGGGAATGGAATCAGCCCCAGCATTTT

abundance: -
j_gene: TRBJ1-2
v_gene: TRBV7-9
d_gene: -
CDR3aa: CASSLDRDPSYGYTF
CDR3nt: TGTGCCAGCAGCTTAGACAGGGACCCTTCCTATGGCTACACCTTC

abundance: -
j_gene: TRBJ2-3
v_gene: TRBV24-1
d_gene: TRBD1
CDR3aa: CATSDHQGVTDTQYF
CDR3nt: TGTGCCACCAGTGATCATCAGGGGGTCACAGATACGCAGTATTTT

abundance: -
j_gene: TRBJ2-5
v_gene: TRBV19
d_gene: -
CDR3aa: CASSTYHSLLQGSGVETQYF
CDR3nt: TGTGCCAGTAGTACCTACCACTCCCTCCTTCAGGGTAGTGGCGTGGAGACCCAGTACTTC

abundance: -
j_gene: TRBJ2-2
v_gene: TRBV6-2/TRBV6-3
d_gene: -
CDR3aa: CASSYNLRGRGELFF
CDR3nt: TGTGCCAGCAGTTACAACCTCAGGGGTCGAGGGGAGCTGTTTTTT

abundance: -
j_gene: TRBJ2-3
v_gene: TRBV5-4
d_gene: -
CDR3aa: CASSPRWFDTQYF
CDR3nt: TGTGCCAGCAGCCCTAGATGGTTTGATACGCAGTATTTT

abundance: -
j_gene: TRBJ1-3
v_gene: TRBV19
d_gene: -
CDR3aa: CASSMGGAGNTIYF
CDR3nt: TGTGCCAGTAGTATGGGGGGGGCTGGAAACACCATATATTTT

abundance: -
j_gene: TRBJ1-1
v_gene: TRBV5-1
d_gene: TRBD1
CDR3aa: CASSLEAGGETEAFF
CDR3nt: TGCGCCAGCAGCTTGGAGGCAGGGGGCGAGACTGAAGCTTTCTTT

abundance: -
j_gene: TRBJ2-3
v_gene: TRBV24-1
d_gene: TRBD1
CDR3aa: CATSDRGQGGDTQYF
CDR3nt: TGTGCCACCAGTGACCGCGGACAGGGGGGCGATACGCAGTATTTT

abundance: -
j_gene: TRBJ2-7
v_gene: TRBV7-8
d_gene: -
CDR3aa: CASSLDPSTGYEQYF
CDR3nt: TGTGCCAGCAGCCTTGACCCTTCTACGGGCTACGAGCAGTACTTC

abundance: -
j_gene: TRBJ2-1
v_gene: TRBV30
d_gene: TRBD2
CDR3aa: CAWSFPSGVEQFF
CDR3nt: TGTGCCTGGAGTTTCCCTAGCGGGGTTGAGCAGTTCTTC

abundance: few
j_gene: TRBJ1-1
v_gene: TRBV4-1
d_gene: -
CDR3aa: CASSQAQGDPEAFF
CDR3nt: TGCGCCAGCAGCCAAGCACAGGGCGATCCTGAAGCTTTCTTT